The 29 T cell receptor beta chains presented below share a single source sample, sequenced in a study of identical twins. MiXCR, applied by TCRdb to the 5' RACE reads, yields one record per CDR3 protein. The sample yields around 480,000 distinct CDR3 sequences, around an eighth seen once. This sample was also put to use in a study of yellow fever vaccine responses in identical twins.

The sequenced material came from CD4+ T cells sorted from blood. Receptors were obtained from a woman aged 18-29 years in good health.

The chain employs TRBV24-1 and TRBJ2-2; D is possibly TRBD1 (6 bases). CDR1 is KGHDR and CDR2 is SFDVKD in the germline V gene. CDR3 size: 13 residues. Trimming stripped 8 bases from V and 1 base from J, with 7 bases between. The CDR3 DNA follows: TGTGCCACCAAACAGGGGAACACCGGGGAGCTGTTTTTT. It encodes CATKQGNTGELFF.

The chain links TRBV7-2 to TRBJ2-6, with no clear D. V gave up 8 bases and J gave up 2 bases, with 13 bases separating them. The CDR3 totals 15 residues. Looked up from germline, CDR1 is SGHTA and CDR2 is FQGNSA. The CDR3, as DNA: TGTGCCAGCGAACGAATAAAAACTGGGGCCAACGTCCTGACTTTC. Its protein is CASERIKTGANVLTF.

V usage is TRBV25-1 and J usage is TRBJ1-1, with D tentatively TRBD1 (5 bases). V lost 7 bases, J lost 0 bases, and 12 bases lay in between. The CDR3 is 14 residues long. CDR1 and CDR2 from the germline V gene are MGHDK and SYGVNS. The CDR3 DNA follows: TGTGCCAGCACGGGAACAGGTCTGAACACTGAAGCTTTCTTT. It specifies CASTGTGLNTEAFF.

This chain joins TRBV7-2 and TRBJ1-1, with D hard to call. V dropped 4 bases and J dropped 5 bases, with 17 bases sitting between them. CDR3 length equals 15 residues. Per germline, CDR1 SGHTA and CDR2 FQGNSA. The CDR3 nucleotides are TGTGCCAGCAGCTCGCTACAGAAGGTAGTTACTGAAGCTTTCTTT. Translation: CASSSLQKVVTEAFF.

This clonotype occurred a few times. J is TRBJ2-3 and V is TRBV29-1, with D possibly matching TRBD1 (7 bases). Trimming took off 6 bases at V and 0 bases at J, with 10 bases between the two ends. CDR3 length: 13 amino acids. Germline V CDR1 and CDR2: SQVTM, ANQGSEA. The CDR3 protein is CSVEGQSTDTQYF. DNA of the CDR3: TGCAGCGTGGAGGGACAGAGCACAGATACGCAGTATTTT.

This clonotype was seen a few times. The chain recombines TRBV20-1 with TRBJ2-3; 12 bases are a match to TRBD2. CDR3 length: 19 residues. The V segment lost 1 base and the J segment 4 bases; nucleotides outside the gene matches: 15. Germline lookup yields CDR1 DFQATT and CDR2 SNEGSKA (reference sequence). CDR3 coding DNA: TGCAGTGCTAGAGCACAAGGACGACTAGCGGGGGCGACTCCAGATACGCAGTATTTT. This translates into CSARAQGRLAGATPDTQYF.

The chain links TRBV7-9 to TRBJ2-2; D is uncertain. V was pared by 2 bases and J by 6 bases, with 10 bases between. Germline assignment: CDR1 SEHNR and CDR2 FQNEAQ (reference sequence). The CDR3 runs 14 residues. Here the CDR3 DNA reads TGTGCCAGCAGCTTACTTGGTACAGCCGGGGAGCTGTTTTTT. Protein product: CASSLLGTAGELFF.

This clonotype was detected many times. The DNA of the CDR3 is TGTGCCAGCTCACCACACCAAGAGACCCAGTACTTC. This gives the protein CASSPHQETQYF. The rearrangement joins TRBV18 to TRBJ2-5, with no clear D. With 1 base removed from V and 0 bases from J, the gap between germline ends came to 0 bases. Germline CDR1 is KGHSH and CDR2 is LQKENI. The CDR3 runs to 12 residues.

This clonotype showed up just a few times. V is TRBV20-1 and J is TRBJ1-1, with a tentative D call TRBD1 (5 bases). The CDR3 length is 15 residues. Germline lookup yields CDR1 DFQATT and CDR2 SNEGSKA (reference sequence). V lost 0 bases to trimming and J lost 6 bases, with 17 bases between them. The CDR3 loop reads CSARDFPGGMAEAFF. In DNA, the CDR3 is TGCAGTGCTAGAGACTTCCCGGGGGGGATGGCTGAAGCTTTCTTT.

This clonotype was seen ten or more times. The chain joins TRBV5-1 to TRBJ1-5; 8 positions agree with TRBD1. Germline V gene sequence: CDR1 SGHRS, CDR2 YFSETQ. CDR3 size: 15 residues. The junction had 6 bases not matched to a gene; V was cut back by 4 bases and J by 3 bases. The CDR3 region is CASSPGQGFNQPQHF. CDR3 DNA sequence: TGCGCCAGCAGCCCAGGACAGGGTTTCAATCAGCCCCAGCATTTT. The full variable domain, with the rest looked up from reference TRBV5-1 and TRBJ1-5, is KAGVTQTPRYLIKTRGQQVTLSCSPISGHRSVSWYQQTPGQGLQFLFEYFSETQRNKGNFPGRFSGRQFSNSRSEMNVSTLELGDSALYLCASSPGQGFNQPQHFGDGTRLSIL.

This clonotype appeared a few times. This chain uses TRBV4-2 with TRBJ2-7; possibly TRBD2 for D (5 bases). V lost 0 bases, J lost 0 bases, and 15 bases lay in between. This CDR3 spans 17 amino acids. From germline, CDR1 is LGHNA and CDR2 YNFKEQ. DNA for the CDR3: TGTGCCAGCAGCCAAGATTCTTCGGGGATCAGCTCCTACGAGCAGTACTTC. It encodes CASSQDSSGISSYEQYF.

The gene calls are TRBV10-1 and TRBJ2-1; 11 nucleotides agree with TRBD2. Germline-derived CDR1 and CDR2 are WNHNN and SYGVQD (reference sequence). This CDR3 spans 16 amino acids. V shed 2 bases, J shed 6 bases, and the junction held 6 bases outside the gene matches. CDR3 region: CASSEALAGGGNEQFF. The DNA of the CDR3 is TGCGCCAGCAGTGAGGCGCTAGCGGGAGGAGGCAATGAGCAGTTCTTC.

This clonotype has a count of ten or more. The chain couples TRBV12-3 or TRBV12-4 to TRBJ2-2, with 9 bases that match TRBD1. After removal of 2 bases from V and 5 bases from J, the junction contained 6 bases not matched to a gene. The CDR3 runs 16 residues. The CDR3 here is CASSLSMGQGTGELFF. The CDR3 DNA sequence: TGTGCCAGCAGTTTAAGTATGGGACAGGGAACCGGGGAGCTGTTTTTT.

This clonotype has a count of ten or more. CDR3 nucleotides: TGCAGCGTTGGCAGTTCTAGCACAGATACGCAGTATTTT. Its protein is CSVGSSSTDTQYF. The chain is built from TRBV29-1 and TRBJ2-3, with D uncertain. Looked up from germline, CDR1 is SQVTM and CDR2 is ANQGSEA. V was trimmed by 4 bases and J by 0 bases, leaving 8 bases between them. The CDR3 is 13 residues long.

This clonotype has a handful of counts. The gene calls are TRBV20-1 and TRBJ1-5, with D possibly TRBD1 on 6 matching bases. Germline lookup yields CDR1 DFQATT and CDR2 SNEGSKA (reference sequence). The CDR3 runs 13 residues. V was trimmed by 5 bases and J by 11 bases, leaving 19 bases between them. CDR3 region: CSAGTTEGGTQHF. The CDR3 DNA sequence: TGCAGTGCTGGGACAACCGAGGGGGGAACCCAGCATTTT.

This clonotype was seen more than once but under ten times. The gene calls are TRBV12-3 or TRBV12-4 and TRBJ2-7, with D possibly being TRBD1 or TRBD2 (5 bases each). The germline V and J ends were trimmed by 2 bases and 3 bases, with 11 bases remaining between them. This CDR3 spans 14 amino acids. The CDR3 spells CASSLQGALYEQYF. The CDR3 nucleotides are TGTGCCAGCAGTTTACAGGGAGCCCTCTACGAGCAGTACTTC.

This chain connects TRBV12-3 or TRBV12-4 to TRBJ2-2, with D maybe TRBD2 (6 bases). The CDR3 consists of 15 residues. The germline V and J ends were trimmed by 2 bases and 5 bases, with 12 bases remaining between them. CDR3 region: CASSLSGGLTGELFF. As DNA, the CDR3 is TGTGCCAGCAGTTTATCCGGGGGTTTGACCGGGGAGCTGTTTTTT.

This clonotype was recorded a few times. The chain is built from TRBV4-1 and TRBJ2-5, with no clear D. CDR1 is MGHRA, CDR2 YSYEKL, per germline. The V end lost 2 bases, the J end lost 3 bases, and 10 bases lay between the germline ends. CDR3 length: 14 residues. CDR3 sequence: CASSQLGPEETQYF. The DNA of the CDR3 is TGCGCCAGCAGCCAATTAGGACCAGAAGAGACCCAGTACTTC.

This clonotype is a singleton in its sample. The CDR3 bases are TGTGCCAGCAGCTTAGAGGGGACACTGTACCAAGAGACCCAGTACTTC. It translates to CASSLEGTLYQETQYF. V gene TRBV7-6 combines with J gene TRBJ2-5; the D gene is possibly TRBD1 (6 bases). Germline V gene sequence: CDR1 SGHVS, CDR2 FNYEAQ. The V and J ends lost 1 base and 0 bases respectively, with 12 bases between them. The CDR3 covers 16 residues. The full variable domain, rest sourced from reference TRBV7-6 and TRBJ2-5, is GAGVSQSPRYKVTKRGQDVALRCDPISGHVSLYWYRQALGQGPEFLTYFNYEAQQDKSGLPNDRFSAERPEGSISTLTIQRTEQRDSAMYRCASSLEGTLYQETQYFGPGTRLLVL.

V usage is TRBV3-1 and J usage is TRBJ2-3; 8 positions match TRBD1. After removal of 5 bases from V and 1 base from J, the junction contained 8 bases not matched to a gene. Germline V lookup: CDR1 LGHDT, CDR2 YNNKEL (reference sequence). The CDR3 has 16 amino acids. CDR3 region: CASSFPTGAGTDTQYF. CDR3 DNA sequence: TGTGCCAGCAGCTTCCCGACAGGGGCTGGCACAGATACGCAGTATTTT.

The chain has TRBV7-6 and TRBJ2-1, with D perhaps TRBD2 (6 bases). V shed 1 base and J shed 8 bases, with 21 bases lying between them. This CDR3 comprises 17 residues. The germline V gene has CDR1 SGHVS and CDR2 FNYEAQ. CDR3 DNA sequence: TGTGCCAGCAGCTTAGAGCGGGCCCGCTTAGTCGTCCATGAGCAGTTCTTC. Translation: CASSLERARLVVHEQFF.

CDR3 region: CASGTGTINTDTQYF. In DNA form, the CDR3 reads TGTGCTAGTGGTACCGGGACTATCAACACAGATACGCAGTATTTT. The chain recombines TRBV12-5 with TRBJ2-3, with TRBD2 matching 7 bases. Germline V CDR1 and CDR2: LGHNT, FRNRAP. Trimming cost V 5 bases and J 2 bases; bases outside gene matches: 7. The CDR3 is 15 amino acids.

This chain's CDR3 is CASSSRTSGRNQETQYF. DNA for the CDR3: TGTGCCAGCAGCTCCAGGACTAGCGGAAGGAATCAAGAGACCCAGTACTTC. The chain links TRBV7-2 to TRBJ2-5; TRBD2 agrees at 10 bases. Unmatched junction bases numbered 10, after V lost 4 bases and J lost 2 bases. CDR1 and CDR2 from the germline V gene are SGHTA and FQGNSA. The CDR3 runs 17 residues.

This clonotype was counted a few times. The rearrangement uses TRBV6-2 or TRBV6-3 and TRBJ2-2, with 8 bases identical to TRBD2. The CDR3 runs 17 residues. Germline assignment: CDR1 MNHEY and CDR2 SVGEGT. The trim removed 7 bases at V and 0 bases at J, leaving 10 bases unmatched. The CDR3 reads CASNYPSGSANTGELFF. As DNA, the CDR3 is TGTGCCAGCAACTATCCTAGCGGGTCCGCGAACACCGGGGAGCTGTTTTTT.

This clonotype came up many times. The chain has TRBV10-3 and TRBJ2-7; possible D gene TRBD2, 6 bases. Germline loops: CDR1 ENHRY, CDR2 SYGVKD. This CDR3 has 13 residues. Trimming shortened V by 6 bases and J by 6 bases, and 15 bases separated the two germline ends. Written as DNA, the CDR3 is TGTGCCATCAGCCGGGACTCCCTTACCGAGCAGTACTTC. Protein sequence: CAISRDSLTEQYF.

J is TRBJ1-6 and V is TRBV9; no clear D. The CDR3 consists of 13 residues. CDR1 is SGDLS, CDR2 YYNGEE, per germline. Trimming took off 3 bases at V and 14 bases at J, with 15 bases between the two ends. This chain's CDR3 is CASSAGDRPALHF. CDR3 DNA: TGTGCCAGCAGCGCCGGGGATAGGCCAGCCCTCCACTTT.

This clonotype was recorded at least ten times. The chain couples TRBV9 to TRBJ1-3; maybe TRBD1 (5 bases). CDR1 and CDR2 from the germline V gene are SGDLS and YYNGEE. This CDR3 spans 16 amino acids. V lost 4 bases, J lost 0 bases, and 14 bases lay in between. The CDR3 sequence: CASSPRTGLSGNTIYF. The DNA of the CDR3 is TGTGCCAGCAGCCCCCGGACGGGACTCTCTGGAAACACCATATATTTT. The full variable domain, in which reference TRBV9 and TRBJ1-3 provide the parts outside the CDR3, is DSGVTQTPKHLITATGQRVTLRCSPRSGDLSVYWYQQSLDQGLQFLIQYYNGEERAKGNILERFSAQQFPDLHSELNLSSLELGDSALYFCASSPRTGLSGNTIYFGEGSWLTVV.

This clonotype has only a few counts. V usage is TRBV7-6 and J usage is TRBJ1-3; D call uncertain. The V and J ends lost 1 base and 2 bases respectively, with 9 bases between them. Germline V gene data show CDR1 as SGHVS and CDR2 as FNYEAQ. This CDR3 has 15 residues. The CDR3 nucleotides read TGTGCCAGCAGCTTAGGGGTGGAGGCTGGAAACACCATATATTTT. It specifies CASSLGVEAGNTIYF.

This clonotype was found a few times. The gene calls are TRBV7-9 and TRBJ1-2; D not resolved. Trimming removed 5 bases from V and 8 bases from J, with 15 bases in between. Germline CDR1 is SEHNR and CDR2 is FQNEAQ (reference sequence). CDR3 length equals 13 residues. CDR3 region: CASSPQEVSGYTF. For the CDR3, the DNA is TGTGCCAGCAGCCCCCAGGAGGTCTCGGGCTACACCTTC. Variable domain in full (rest from reference TRBV7-9 and TRBJ1-2): DTGVSQNPRHKITKRGQNVTFRCDPISEHNRLYWYRQTLGQGPEFLTYFQNEAQLEKSRLLSDRFSAERPKGSFSTLEIQRTEQGDSAMYLCASSPQEVSGYTFGSGTRLTVV.